These 9 T cell receptor beta chains were all obtained from the same sample, sequenced in a study of spatial heterogeneity in lung cancer. TCRdb re-derived calls from the 5' RACE reads in MiXCR, one entry per CDR3 protein. The data show around 110,000 distinct CDR3 sequences, with 10% to 15% seen just once and approximately 16% held by the top ten. Time point specified: blood at routine non-recurrence follow-up after resection. Unsorted whole RNA of tumor, nontumor lung or frozen PBMC was sequenced. Specimen: PBMCs, collected at follow-up. The receptor source for this set is a male donor with early-stage non-small cell lung cancer.

The rearrangement uses TRBV28 and TRBJ1-1; maybe TRBD1 (6 bases). With 5 bases removed from V and 1 base from J, the gap between germline ends came to 11 bases. Germline CDR1 is MDHEN and CDR2 is SYDVKM. This CDR3 comprises 14 residues. DNA for the CDR3: TGTGCCAGCAGTGCCGACAGGCCGAACACTGAAGCTTTCTTT. Translated: CASSADRPNTEAFF.

This clonotype has at least ten counts. The J gene is TRBJ1-2, the V gene TRBV10-3, with 7 bases identical to TRBD1. Germline trimming cut 3 bases from V and 8 bases from J; bases unmatched to any gene: 6. This CDR3 comprises 13 residues. In germline, CDR1 is ENHRY, CDR2 SYGVKD. The CDR3 sequence: CAISEQTGSGYTF. The CDR3 nucleotides read TGTGCCATCAGTGAACAGACAGGGTCGGGCTACACCTTC.

The chain has TRBV5-8 and TRBJ1-2; no clear D. The germline V gene has CDR1 SGHTS and CDR2 YDEGEE. The germline V and J ends were trimmed by 2 bases and 6 bases, with 2 bases remaining between them. The CDR3 totals 10 residues. The CDR3: CASSLHGYTF. The CDR3 nucleotides are TGTGCCAGCAGCTTACATGGCTACACCTTC. Combining the CDR3 with reference TRBV5-8 and TRBJ1-2 gives the whole variable domain EAGVTQSPTHLIKTRGQQATLRCSPISGHTSVYWYQQALGLGLQFLLWYDEGEERNRGNFPPRFSGRQFPNYSSELNVNALELEDSALYLCASSLHGYTFGSGTRLTVV.

The table lists this clonotype with a few counts. The CDR3 loop reads CASSASRNGYTF. The DNA of the CDR3 is TGTGCCAGCAGCGCCTCCAGAAATGGCTACACCTTC. V gene TRBV9 combines with J gene TRBJ1-2; no clear D gene. The CDR3 is 12 residues long. V gave up 3 bases and J gave up 6 bases, with 9 bases separating them. Germline CDR1 and CDR2: SGDLS and YYNGEE.

The V call is TRBV3-1, the J call TRBJ1-4; D is ambiguous. The V and J ends lost 2 bases and 12 bases respectively, with 10 bases between them. This CDR3 is built from 12 residues. Per the germline V gene, CDR1 is LGHDT and CDR2 is YNNKEL (reference sequence). CDR3 sequence reads: CASSQRRGELFF. DNA for the CDR3: TGTGCCAGCAGCCAAAGACGGGGTGAACTGTTTTTT. Full variable domain (missing parts from reference TRBV3-1 and TRBJ1-4): DTAVSQTPKYLVTQMGNDKSIKCEQNLGHDTMYWYKQDSKKFLKIMFSYNNKELIINETVPNRFSPKSPDKAHLNLHINSLELGDSAVYFCASSQRRGELFFGSGTQLSVL.

This clonotype was found many times. The chain is built from TRBV5-1 and TRBJ2-1; 9 nucleotides align to TRBD1. The length of the CDR3 is 15 residues. After removal of 4 bases from V and 4 bases from J, the junction contained 6 bases not matched to a gene. Germline CDR1 reads SGHRS; CDR2 reads YFSETQ. The chain's CDR3 is CASSPGQGSYNEQFF. DNA of the CDR3: TGCGCCAGCAGCCCAGGACAGGGGTCGTACAATGAGCAGTTCTTC.

This clonotype was recorded a few times. The chain couples TRBV2 to TRBJ1-2; D is ambiguous. Germline V CDR1 and CDR2: SNHLY, FYNNEI. The CDR3 has 13 residues. The V and J ends lost 11 bases and 9 bases respectively, with 22 bases between them. This chain's CDR3 is CAEEAGLRMSYTF. The CDR3, as DNA: TGTGCCGAAGAGGCCGGACTGAGAATGAGCTACACCTTC. Full variable domain (rest looked up from reference TRBV2 and TRBJ1-2): EPEVTQTPSHQVTQMGQEVILRCVPISNHLYFYWYRQILGQKVEFLVSFYNNEISEKSEIFDDQFSVERPDGSNFTLKIRSTKLEDSAMYFCAEEAGLRMSYTFGSGTRLTVV.

The CDR3 loop is CASSPTGATDTQYF. CDR3 in DNA: TGTGCCAGCAGCCCGACAGGGGCCACAGATACGCAGTATTTT. V and J are TRBV11-3 and TRBJ2-3; 8 bases match TRBD1. CDR1 is SGHNT, CDR2 YENEEA, per germline. Germline trimming cut 5 bases from V and 2 bases from J; bases unmatched to any gene: 3. The CDR3 extends over 14 amino acids.

The chain employs TRBV5-6 and TRBJ1-5; perhaps TRBD1 as D (6 bases). Germline V CDR1 and CDR2: SGHDT, YYEEEE. This CDR3 has 15 amino acids. Trimming shortened V by 1 base and J by 2 bases, and 10 bases separated the two germline ends. The CDR3 sequence is CASSLFRGCNQPQHF. DNA of the CDR3: TGTGCCAGCAGCTTGTTCAGGGGCTGCAATCAGCCCCAGCATTTT.